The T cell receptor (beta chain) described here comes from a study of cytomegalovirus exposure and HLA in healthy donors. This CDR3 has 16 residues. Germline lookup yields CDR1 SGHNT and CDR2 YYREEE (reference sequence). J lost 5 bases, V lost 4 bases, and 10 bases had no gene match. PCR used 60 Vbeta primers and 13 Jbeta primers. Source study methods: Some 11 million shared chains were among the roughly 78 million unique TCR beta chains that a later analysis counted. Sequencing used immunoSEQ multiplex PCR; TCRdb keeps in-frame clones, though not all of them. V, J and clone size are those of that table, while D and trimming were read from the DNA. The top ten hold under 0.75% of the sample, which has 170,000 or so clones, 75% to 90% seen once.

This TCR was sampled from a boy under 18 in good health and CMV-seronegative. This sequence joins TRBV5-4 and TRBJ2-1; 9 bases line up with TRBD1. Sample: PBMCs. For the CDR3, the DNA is TGTGCCAGCAGCGCTGGGACAGGGCTCAACAACAATGAGCAGTTCTTC. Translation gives CASSAGTGLNNNEQFF.